These T cell receptor beta chains were read from a single sample in a study of T cells expressing NK-cell markers. TCRdb re-called the 5' RACE reads; every CDR3 protein appears as one record, without DNA. The sample table sets out a few hundred thousand distinct CDR3 sequences. The sequencing sample was made of blood T cells: a sorted CD56 or NKG2C T cell subset, CD4+ or CD8+ T cells, or bulk PBMC T cells (not recorded which). The receptors shown here come from a young man in good health. CDR3s include the opening cysteine and the closing phenylalanine or tryptophan.

v_gene,j_gene,CDR3aa
TRBV27,TRBJ2-1,CASKREMGLSSYNEQFF
TRBV13,TRBJ1-3,CASSLVDSGNTIYF
TRBV29-1,TRBJ2-1,CSVHRAGTGIDNEQFF
TRBV4-1,TRBJ2-5,CASSFGGAGEETQYF
TRBV20-1,TRBJ2-1,CSAEIAGVGEQFF
TRBV11-2,TRBJ2-1,CASSLGRILGLAGGPYYNEQFF
TRBV7-2,TRBJ1-3,CASSLFTGPSAGNTIYF
TRBV12-3/TRBV12-4,TRBJ2-2,CASIKTGNTGELFF
TRBV20-1,TRBJ1-4,CSAPTGANEKLFF
TRBV7-6,TRBJ1-3,CASSSQGHGNTIYF
TRBV12-3/TRBV12-4,TRBJ1-1,CASSLYDSPPTEAFF
TRBV7-6,TRBJ2-7,CASRLSGGDEQYF
TRBV29-1,TRBJ2-5,CSVGPLRGGVVRQGITETQYF
TRBV29-1,TRBJ2-3,CSVTAATDTQYF
TRBV18,TRBJ2-1,CASSPAQGRNEQFF
TRBV28,TRBJ2-7,CASSLGTGFNEQYF
TRBV28,TRBJ2-7,CASSLLTGNEQYF
TRBV7-8,TRBJ2-1,CASSPAYRGGSSYNEQFF
TRBV24-1,TRBJ1-2,CATSRSTAGGYTF
TRBV20-1,TRBJ1-5,CSASRDRAEQPQHF